Listed here are 21 T cell receptor beta chains from one sample, sequenced in a study of CD8 T cells in ankylosing spondylitis. TCRdb re-called the 5' RACE reads through MiXCR, storing one row per CDR3 protein. The data contain a few hundred thousand distinct CDR3 sequences, over 8.5% of them singletons. Sequencing used blood, either unsorted or a sorted T cell fraction (not recorded which). The receptors here all came from a male donor with ankylosing spondylitis or in good health (not recorded which).

This clonotype has ten or more counts. CDR3 amino acids: CASRKGMDTEAFF. The CDR3 DNA is TGTGCCAGCCGGAAAGGGATGGACACTGAAGCTTTCTTT. The chain couples TRBV27 to TRBJ1-1, with D unclear. From germline, CDR1 is MNHEY and CDR2 SMNVEV (reference sequence). V lost 8 bases, J lost 3 bases, and 13 bases lay in between. CDR3 length: 13 residues.

This clonotype occurred many times. This rearrangement joins TRBV20-1 to TRBJ2-3; D may be TRBD1 (5 bases). Trimming shortened V by 6 bases and J by 6 bases, and 13 bases separated the two germline ends. Per germline, CDR1 DFQATT and CDR2 SNEGSKA (reference sequence). This CDR3 region has 12 residues. DNA for the CDR3: TGCAGTGCAAGCCAGGGTAGGGATACGCAGTATTTT. Translating gives CSASQGRDTQYF.

This clonotype was seen repeatedly, ten times or more. The rearrangement joins TRBV20-1 to TRBJ2-5; D is unclear. With 6 bases removed from V and 5 bases from J, the gap between germline ends came to 16 bases. The germline V gene encodes CDR1 DFQATT and CDR2 SNEGSKA (reference sequence). The CDR3 sequence is 13 residues long. CDR3 region: CSARKGSGETQYF. The CDR3 region has the DNA TGCAGTGCCCGAAAGGGATCGGGCGAGACCCAGTACTTC.

The table lists this clonotype with many counts. This rearrangement joins TRBV5-6 to TRBJ2-7; D may be TRBD2 (6 bases). V lost 5 bases and J lost 0, with 15 bases in between. Germline lookup yields CDR1 SGHDT and CDR2 YYEEEE. The CDR3 loop spans 15 amino acids. The CDR3 loop reads CASSPDGGASYEQYF. In nucleotides, the CDR3 is TGTGCCAGCAGTCCGGACGGAGGGGCCTCCTACGAGCAGTACTTC.

The V call is TRBV11-1, the J call TRBJ2-1, with TRBD2 identical over 9 bases. There are 19 residues in the CDR3. From germline, CDR1 is SGHAT and CDR2 FQDESV (reference sequence). Losses at the gene ends were 1 base for V and 1 base for J; bases not matched to a gene: 11. CDR3: CASSLVGIRREGSYNEQFF. CDR3 sequence (DNA): TGTGCCAGCAGCTTAGTGGGGATACGGCGGGAGGGGTCCTACAATGAGCAGTTCTTC. Variable domain in full (rest from reference TRBV11-1 and TRBJ2-1): EAEVAQSPRYKITEKSQAVAFWCDPISGHATLYWYRQILGQGPELLVQFQDESVVDDSQLPKDRFSAERLKGVDSTLKIQPAELGDSAMYLCASSLVGIRREGSYNEQFFGPGTRLTVL.

The chain carries TRBV5-1 and TRBJ2-1; D unresolved. V was trimmed by 2 bases and J by 8 bases, leaving 8 bases between them. Germline-derived CDR1 and CDR2 are SGHRS and YFSETQ. The CDR3 extends over 12 amino acids. The CDR3 bases are TGCGCCAGCAGCTTAAACGGTGATGAGCAGTTCTTC. This sequence encodes CASSLNGDEQFF. Full variable domain (rest looked up from reference TRBV5-1 and TRBJ2-1): KAGVTQTPRYLIKTRGQQVTLSCSPISGHRSVSWYQQTPGQGLQFLFEYFSETQRNKGNFPGRFSGRQFSNSRSEMNVSTLELGDSALYLCASSLNGDEQFFGPGTRLTVL.

This chain connects TRBV6-1 to TRBJ1-5, with D perhaps matching TRBD1 (5 bases). V lost 6 bases and J 4 bases, leaving 13 bases between the germline ends. Germline CDR1 is MNHNS and CDR2 is SASEGT. The CDR3 is 14 residues long. This CDR3 is CASSWGGVNQPQHF. CDR3 DNA sequence: TGTGCCAGCAGCTGGGGGGGGGTAAATCAGCCCCAGCATTTT.

This clonotype was counted at least ten times. This chain uses TRBV10-2 with TRBJ1-5; D gene unclear. The CDR3 consists of 14 residues. V lost 4 bases and J lost 0, with 7 bases in between. Per the germline V gene, CDR1 is WSHSY and CDR2 is SAAADI. CDR3 coding DNA: TGCGCCAGCAGTGGAGTATATAGCAATCAGCCCCAGCATTTT. Protein: CASSGVYSNQPQHF.

V usage is TRBV3-1 and J usage is TRBJ2-4; D gene ambiguous. Germline-derived CDR1 and CDR2 are LGHDT and YNNKEL (reference sequence). V was pared by 0 bases and J by 8 bases, with 11 bases between. The CDR3 spans 14 residues. CDR3: CASSQDFGKDIQYF. In nucleotides, the CDR3 is TGTGCCAGCAGCCAAGATTTCGGAAAGGACATTCAGTACTTC.

This clonotype has ten or more counts. This chain links TRBV12-3 or TRBV12-4 with TRBJ1-1, with D unresolved. This CDR3 region has 10 residues. V was cut by 9 bases and J by 0 bases, with 2 bases left in between. The CDR3 spells CARLNTEAFF. In DNA form, the CDR3 reads TGTGCCAGGTTGAACACTGAAGCTTTCTTT.

At least ten counts were recorded for this clonotype. This chain joins TRBV10-3 and TRBJ2-3, with 8 bases fitting TRBD1. The CDR3 has 14 residues. V gave up 4 bases and J gave up 6 bases; unmatched junction bases: 6. Germline-derived CDR1 and CDR2 are ENHRY and SYGVKD. The DNA of the CDR3 is TGTGCCATCAGTGCCCAGGGGGCAGAGGATACGCAGTATTTT. Translating gives CAISAQGAEDTQYF.

This clonotype appeared many times. The V and J genes are TRBV5-1 and TRBJ2-3; D possibly corresponds to TRBD1 (6 bases). Trimming stripped 0 bases from V and 4 bases from J, with 12 bases between. Looked up from germline, CDR1 is SGHRS and CDR2 is YFSETQ. The CDR3 sequence is 15 residues long. CDR3 loop: CASSLGGRQADTQYF. The CDR3 coding sequence is TGCGCCAGCAGCTTGGGGGGGAGACAGGCAGATACGCAGTATTTT. Full variable domain (outside the CDR3, taken from reference TRBV5-1 and TRBJ2-3): KAGVTQTPRYLIKTRGQQVTLSCSPISGHRSVSWYQQTPGQGLQFLFEYFSETQRNKGNFPGRFSGRQFSNSRSEMNVSTLELGDSALYLCASSLGGRQADTQYFGPGTRLTVL.

The chain couples TRBV12-3 or TRBV12-4 to TRBJ1-2; TRBD1 matches at 7 bases. The J segment lost 5 bases and the V segment lost 6 bases, leaving 12 bases of the junction unmatched. The CDR3 spans 15 residues. CDR3 coding DNA: TGTGCCAGCAGGCGCAACTGGACAGGCGCTTATGGCTACACCTTC. This gives the protein CASRRNWTGAYGYTF.

J is TRBJ2-1 and V is TRBV20-1; D is unclear. This CDR3 contains 14 residues. V lost 5 bases, J lost 0 bases, and 11 bases lay in between. Looked up from germline, CDR1 is DFQATT and CDR2 is SNEGSKA (reference sequence). CDR3 residues: CSALSLSSYNEQFF. The CDR3, as DNA: TGCAGTGCTTTGAGTTTGAGCTCCTACAATGAGCAGTTCTTC.

This clonotype was counted a few times. V is TRBV7-9 and J is TRBJ1-6; possibly TRBD1 for D (6 bases). The CDR3 loop spans 14 amino acids. Trimming cost V 6 bases and J 7 bases, with 13 bases left between them. Per the germline V gene, CDR1 is SEHNR and CDR2 is FQNEAQ (reference sequence). CDR3 sequence reads: CASRRGPGNSPLHF. For the CDR3, the DNA is TGTGCCAGCAGGCGGGGGCCTGGAAATTCACCCCTCCACTTT.

The sample holds many counts of this clonotype. The chain employs TRBV5-1 and TRBJ2-7; D is perhaps TRBD1 (7 bases). V was trimmed by 0 bases and J by 5 bases, leaving 18 bases between them. The V gene's germline CDR1 is SGHRS and CDR2 YFSETQ. This CDR3 has 16 amino acids. CDR3 loop: CASSLEGRGVGNEQYF. The CDR3 DNA sequence: TGCGCCAGCAGCTTGGAAGGCAGGGGGGTCGGGAACGAGCAGTACTTC.

In this sample, this clonotype turned up many times. V usage is TRBV12-3 or TRBV12-4 and J usage is TRBJ2-2; D remains ambiguous. The V and J ends lost 6 bases and 1 base respectively, with 12 bases between them. The CDR3 length is 15 residues. In DNA form, the CDR3 reads TGTGCCAGCAGCCCGATGGGGAAGAACACCGGGGAGCTGTTTTTT. Amino acid sequence: CASSPMGKNTGELFF.

This clonotype was counted at least ten times. The V and J genes are TRBV15 and TRBJ2-3, with 7 bases lining up with TRBD1. The CDR3 has 15 amino acids. Germline V gives CDR1 LNHNV, CDR2 YYDKDF (reference sequence). The J segment lost 6 bases and the V segment lost 0 bases, leaving 6 bases of the junction unmatched. The CDR3 DNA sequence: TGTGCCACCAGCAGAGATGAGACAGGGTCGGATACGCAGTATTTT. Its translation is CATSRDETGSDTQYF. The full variable domain, rest sourced from reference TRBV15 and TRBJ2-3, is DAMVIQNPRYQVTQFGKPVTLSCSQTLNHNVMYWYQQKSSQAPKLLFHYYDKDFNNEADTPDNFQSRRPNTSFCFLDIRSPGLGDTAMYLCATSRDETGSDTQYFGPGTRLTVL.

This chain uses TRBV7-2 with TRBJ2-1, with TRBD2 identical over 9 bases. This CDR3 is 17 amino acids long. Per germline, CDR1 SGHTA and CDR2 FQGNSA. Trimming cost V 5 bases and J 4 bases; bases outside gene matches: 12. CDR3 nucleotide sequence: TGTGCCAGCAGCCTTTTTGGGGGCAGCGGGGGGTACAATGAGCAGTTCTTC. It encodes CASSLFGGSGGYNEQFF.

The table lists this clonotype with many counts. This rearrangement joins TRBV24-1 to TRBJ1-2, with D hard to call. The V and J ends lost 1 base and 7 bases respectively, with 21 bases between them. The CDR3 has 17 amino acids. CDR1 is KGHDR and CDR2 is SFDVKD in the germline V gene. DNA for the CDR3: TGTGCCACCAGTGATTTTAGATACACCTTAAGTCTTTGTGGCTACACCTTC. Amino acid sequence: CATSDFRYTLSLCGYTF.

Only a few counts were recorded for this clonotype. The V and J genes are TRBV12-3 or TRBV12-4 and TRBJ2-5; the match to TRBD1 covers 8 bases. This CDR3 spans 14 amino acids. Trimming removed 4 bases from V and 7 bases from J; junction bases left unmatched: 8. Here the CDR3 DNA reads TGTGCCAGCAGTTCCTCGGACAGGGACGTGACCCAGTACTTC. The encoded protein is CASSSSDRDVTQYF.